Listed below are T cell receptor beta chains from one sample, sequenced in a study of cytomegalovirus exposure and HLA in healthy donors. TCRdb's copy holds only in-frame clones and misses some; the assay was immunoSEQ multiplex PCR. The data contain 85,000 to 120,000 clones, under 80% of them singletons. The sequenced sample consisted of PBMCs. These receptors all stem from a man in his sixties in good health and CMV-seronegative. CDR3s include the opening cysteine and the closing phenylalanine or tryptophan. Fields, in order: V gene, D gene, clone size, J gene, CDR3 protein, CDR3 DNA. D genes are given only for firm matches. For some rows the clone size is stated as once, few or many, or as a class when expanded; others skip it.

TRBV29-1,TRBD1,.,TRBJ1-1,CSVLGQVHMNTEAFF,TGCAGCGTCCTCGGACAGGTCCATATGAACACTGAAGCTTTCTTT
TRBV7-2,.,.,TRBJ2-7,CASSSTYEQYF,TGTGCCAGCAGCTCTACCTACGAGCAGTACTTC
TRBV28,.,.,TRBJ2-1,CASSLIRVTYNEQFF,TGTGCCAGCAGTTTAATCAGGGTAACCTACAATGAGCAGTTCTTC
TRBV4-2,.,.,TRBJ2-3,CASSQGIRTTLSSDTQYF,TGTGCCAGCAGCCAAGGCATCCGGACTACCTTGAGCTCAGATACGCAGTATTTT
TRBV12-5,.,.,TRBJ2-3,CASGLVGADTQYF,TGTGCTAGTGGTTTGGTTGGAGCAGATACGCAGTATTTT
TRBV5-1,.,.,TRBJ1-2,CASTLDREGYTF,TGCGCCAGCACCCTAGACCGGGAAGGCTACACCTTC
TRBV7-3,.,.,TRBJ2-2,CASSLNQGTGELFF,TGTGCCAGCAGCTTAAACCAGGGCACCGGGGAGCTGTTTTTT
TRBV5-1,.,.,TRBJ2-7,CASSLSAMYEQYF,TGCGCCAGCAGCTTAAGCGCGATGTACGAGCAGTACTTC
TRBV27,TRBD2,.,TRBJ2-5,CASSLAGGPQYF,TGTGCCAGCAGTTTAGCGGGGGGGCCCCAGTACTTC
TRBV6-1,TRBD1,.,TRBJ1-6,CASNIQGANSPLHF,TGTGCCAGCAATATCCAGGGGGCTAATTCACCCCTCCACTTT
TRBV4-2,.,.,TRBJ2-5,CASSQELEETQYF,TGTGCCAGCAGCCAAGAGTTAGAAGAGACCCAGTACTTC
TRBV2,.,.,TRBJ2-5,CASRRDLTSLETQYF,TGTGCCAGCAGGCGGGACCTCACATCCTTGGAGACCCAGTACTTC
TRBV11-2,TRBD2,few,TRBJ2-2,CASSPPTSQNTGELFF,TGTGCCAGCAGCCCTCCGACTAGCCAGAACACCGGGGAGCTGTTTTTT
TRBV2,TRBD1,.,TRBJ1-5,CASSGTGGEQPQHF,TGTGCCAGCAGCGGGACAGGGGGCGAGCAGCCCCAGCATTTT
TRBV11-3,.,.,TRBJ1-1,CASSLSRGVNTEAFF,TGTGCCAGCAGCCTTAGCCGGGGGGTGAACACTGAAGCTTTCTTT
TRBV6-1,TRBD2,.,TRBJ2-1,CASSGLAGGTRSYNEQFF,TGTGCCAGCAGTGGCCTAGCGGGGGGGACTCGCTCCTACAATGAGCAGTTCTTC
TRBV5-1,TRBD1,.,TRBJ1-3,CASSLEFLGTGGYLSGNTIYF,TGCGCCAGCAGCTTGGAATTTTTGGGGACAGGGGGCTATCTCTCTGGAAACACCATATATTTT
TRBV14,.,few,TRBJ1-2,CASSQDYGRSYGYTF,TGTGCCAGCAGCCAAGATTATGGCAGATCTTATGGCTACACCTTC
TRBV4-1,TRBD2,.,TRBJ2-1,CASRQKPLAGGYNEQFF,TGCGCCAGCAGGCAGAAACCCCTAGCGGGGGGTTACAATGAGCAGTTCTTC
TRBV7-2,TRBD2,.,TRBJ2-1,CASSFTASGGYNEQFF,TGTGCCAGCAGCTTCACCGCTAGCGGGGGCTACAATGAGCAGTTCTTC
TRBV9,TRBD1,.,TRBJ1-2,CASSGGQGNYGYTF,TGTGCCAGCAGCGGAGGACAGGGAAACTATGGCTACACCTTC
TRBV11-2,TRBD1,few,TRBJ1-1,CASSSTGQGYSEAFF,TGTGCCAGCAGCTCCACCGGACAGGGTTATTCTGAAGCTTTCTTT
TRBV5-4,TRBD1,.,TRBJ2-3,CASRRSGQDTDTQYF,TGTGCCAGCAGACGGTCGGGACAGGACACAGATACGCAGTATTTT
TRBV7-9,.,.,TRBJ1-5,CASSSGDRTGGPQHF,TGTGCCAGCAGCTCCGGCGACAGGACCGGAGGGCCCCAGCATTTT
TRBV5-1,.,.,TRBJ1-2,CASSKTTGANYGYTF,TGCGCCAGCAGCAAAACGACAGGAGCTAACTATGGCTACACCTTC
TRBV7-8,TRBD1,.,TRBJ1-5,CASSPDRGNQPQHF,TGTGCCAGCAGCCCAGACAGGGGCAATCAGCCCCAGCATTTT
TRBV4-3,TRBD1,.,TRBJ2-4,CASSLQSTGALAKNIQYF,TGCGCCAGCAGCCTGCAATCCACAGGGGCACTAGCCAAAAACATTCAGTACTTC
TRBV19,.,.,TRBJ2-5,CASRPGGGASEETQYF,TGTGCCAGTAGACCGGGGGGCGGGGCCTCTGAGGAGACCCAGTACTTC
TRBV6-5,TRBD1,few,TRBJ2-7,CASSRDRGLYEQYF,TGTGCCAGCAGTAGGGACAGGGGGCTCTACGAGCAGTACTTC
TRBV28,.,.,TRBJ1-2,CASIGGTLNYGYTF,TGTGCCAGCATAGGAGGTACGCTTAACTATGGCTACACCTTC
TRBV27,TRBD1,.,TRBJ1-4,CASRPGTGGSGEEKLFF,TGTGCCAGCAGACCCGGGACAGGGGGAAGTGGTGAGGAAAAACTGTTTTTT
TRBV5-4,.,.,TRBJ1-1,CASSPVGGLWNTEAFF,TGTGCCAGCAGCCCGGTGGGAGGGCTGTGGAACACTGAAGCTTTCTTT
TRBV6-5,.,once,TRBJ1-2,CASISIVGYTF,TGTGCCAGCATTTCAATTGTGGGCTACACCTTC
TRBV14,.,.,TRBJ2-1,CASSQDFLRGEQFF,TGTGCCAGCAGCCAAGATTTTCTGAGGGGGGAGCAGTTCTTC
TRBV6-5,.,.,TRBJ2-7,CASSPRGSTSYEQYF,TGTGCCAGCAGCCCGAGGGGGTCCACCTCCTACGAGCAGTACTTC
TRBV5-1,.,.,TRBJ1-6,CASSSEGTYNSPLHF,TGCGCCAGCAGCTCGGAGGGGACCTATAATTCACCCCTCCACTTT
TRBV2,TRBD1,.,TRBJ2-3,CASSVFDRGLTDTQYF,TGTGCCAGCAGCGTCTTTGACAGGGGACTCACAGATACGCAGTATTTT
TRBV2,.,.,TRBJ2-4,CASGALAKNIQYF,TGTGCCAGCGGAGCTCTAGCCAAAAACATTCAGTACTTC
TRBV5-4,TRBD1,few,TRBJ2-2,CASSSDRERSGELFF,TGTGCCAGCAGCTCAGACAGGGAAAGGAGCGGGGAGCTGTTTTTT
TRBV7-2,TRBD1,few,TRBJ2-4,CASSQDRAKNIQYF,TGTGCCAGCAGCCAGGACAGGGCCAAAAACATTCAGTACTTC
TRBV18,.,once,TRBJ2-6,CASSGRGITSSGANVLTF,TGTGCCAGCTCCGGTAGGGGGATTACCAGCTCTGGGGCCAACGTCCTGACTTTC
TRBV4-2,.,once,TRBJ1-6,CASSQERQGTPLHF,TGTGCCAGCAGCCAAGAGAGGCAGGGGACACCCCTCCACTTT
TRBV19,TRBD1,once,TRBJ1-3,CASRRDRGSGNTIYF,TGTGCCAGTAGGCGGGACAGGGGGTCTGGAAACACCATATATTTT
TRBV4-1,.,.,TRBJ2-2,CASSQLRTANTGELFF,TGCGCCAGCAGCCAACTCAGGACAGCGAACACCGGGGAGCTGTTTTTT
TRBV14,.,few,TRBJ2-6,CASSQEPALGANVLTF,TGTGCCAGCAGCCAAGAACCAGCTCTGGGCGCCAACGTCCTGACTTTC
TRBV28,.,.,TRBJ1-1,CASSGSGARGTEAFF,TGTGCCAGCAGTGGATCTGGGGCGCGGGGCACTGAAGCTTTCTTT
TRBV5-1,.,.,TRBJ1-1,CASRLDSTEAFF,TGCGCCAGCCGCCTGGATTCGACTGAAGCTTTCTTT
TRBV11-1,TRBD1,.,TRBJ2-5,CASSPVDREETQYF,TGTGCCAGCAGCCCGGTGGACAGGGAAGAGACCCAGTACTTC
TRBV7-8,.,.,TRBJ1-1,CASSLTFRTDTEAFF,TGTGCCAGCAGCTTAACGTTCAGGACTGACACTGAAGCTTTCTTT
TRBV18,TRBD1,.,TRBJ1-5,CASSYLDRDQPQHF,TGTGCCAGCTCATACCTAGACAGGGATCAGCCCCAGCATTTT
TRBV7-2,TRBD1,once,TRBJ2-5,CASSTRDREETQYF,TGTGCCAGCAGCACCCGGGACAGGGAAGAGACCCAGTACTTC
TRBV29-1,.,.,TRBJ1-4,CSVELVGEKLFF,TGCAGCGTTGAATTAGTTGGTGAAAAACTGTTTTTT
TRBV14,.,few,TRBJ2-4,CASSQGGAAKNIQYF,TGTGCCAGCAGCCAGGGCGGGGCTGCCAAAAACATTCAGTACTTC